This record looks at one T cell receptor beta chain sequence and its context. The antigen is undetermined. Use of 60 Vbeta and 13 Jbeta primers characterized the PCR. Sequencing was performed with immunoSEQ multiplex PCR; in TCRdb, only in-frame clones are kept and a portion is missing. The table includes almost 90,000 clones, around 84% detected once. This entry is derived from a study of cytomegalovirus exposure and HLA in healthy donors. Study results and limitations: Immune exposure was documented only through CMV serostatus.

Germline-derived CDR1 and CDR2 are GTSNPN and SVGIG (reference sequence). V was pared by 2 bases and J by 5 bases, with 6 bases of the junction left unmatched. This CDR3 region has 14 residues. This receptor was obtained from a man between 40 and 49 years old in good health and CMV-seropositive. Material: PBMCs. V is TRBV30 and J is TRBJ1-5; 7 bases align to TRBD1. CDR3 amino acids: CAWSRDSPYQPQHF. In DNA form, the CDR3 reads TGTGCCTGGAGTCGGGACAGCCCGTATCAGCCCCAGCATTTT.